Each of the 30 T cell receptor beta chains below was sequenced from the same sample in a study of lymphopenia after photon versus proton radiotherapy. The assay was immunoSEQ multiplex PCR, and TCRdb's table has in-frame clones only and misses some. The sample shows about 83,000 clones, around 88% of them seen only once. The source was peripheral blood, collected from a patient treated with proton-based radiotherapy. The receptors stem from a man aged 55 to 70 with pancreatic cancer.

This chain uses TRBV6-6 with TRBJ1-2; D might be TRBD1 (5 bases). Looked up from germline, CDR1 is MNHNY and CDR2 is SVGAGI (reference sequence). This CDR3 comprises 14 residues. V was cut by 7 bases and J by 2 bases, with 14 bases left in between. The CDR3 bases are TGTGCCAGCATCGGGAAGGGGAGCAACTATGGCTACACCTTC. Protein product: CASIGKGSNYGYTF.

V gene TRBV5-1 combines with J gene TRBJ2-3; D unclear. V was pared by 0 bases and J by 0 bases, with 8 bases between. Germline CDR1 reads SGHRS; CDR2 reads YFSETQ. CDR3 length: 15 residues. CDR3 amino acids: CASSLVGASTDTQYF. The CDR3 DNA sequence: TGCGCCAGCAGCTTGGTAGGTGCTAGCACAGATACGCAGTATTTT.

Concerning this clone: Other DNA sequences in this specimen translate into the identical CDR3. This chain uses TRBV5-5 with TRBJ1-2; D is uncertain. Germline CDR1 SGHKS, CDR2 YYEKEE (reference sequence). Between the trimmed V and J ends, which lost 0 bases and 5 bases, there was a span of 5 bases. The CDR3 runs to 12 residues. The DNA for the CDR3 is TGTGCCAGCAGCTTGGGTTCTTATGGCTACACCTTC. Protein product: CASSLGSYGYTF. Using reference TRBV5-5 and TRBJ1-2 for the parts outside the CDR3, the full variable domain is DAGVTQSPTHLIKTRGQQVTLRCSPISGHKSVSWYQQVLGQGPQFIFQYYEKEERGRGNFPDRFSARQFPNYSSELNVNALLLGDSALYLCASSLGSYGYTFGSGTRLTVV.

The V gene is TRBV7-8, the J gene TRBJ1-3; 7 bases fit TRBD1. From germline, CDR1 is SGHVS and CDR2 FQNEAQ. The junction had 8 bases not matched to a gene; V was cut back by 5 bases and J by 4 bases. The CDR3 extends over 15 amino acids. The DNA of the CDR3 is TGTGCCAGCAGCGTCCCTACAGGGGTCGGAAACACCATATATTTT. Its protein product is CASSVPTGVGNTIYF.

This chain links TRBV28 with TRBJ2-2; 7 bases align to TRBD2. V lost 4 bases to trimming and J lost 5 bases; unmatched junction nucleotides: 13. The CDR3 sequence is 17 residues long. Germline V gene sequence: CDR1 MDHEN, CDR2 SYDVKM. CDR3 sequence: CASSSGGGPRETGELFF. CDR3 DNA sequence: TGTGCCAGCAGTTCTGGGGGAGGGCCCCGGGAAACCGGGGAGCTGTTTTTT.

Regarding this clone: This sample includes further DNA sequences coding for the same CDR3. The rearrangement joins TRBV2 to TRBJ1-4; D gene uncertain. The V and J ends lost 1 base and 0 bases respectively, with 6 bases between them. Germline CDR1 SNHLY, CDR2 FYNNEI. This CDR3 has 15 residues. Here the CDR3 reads CASSEEVATNEKLFF. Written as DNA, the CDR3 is TGTGCCAGCAGTGAAGAAGTGGCAACTAATGAAAAACTGTTTTTT.

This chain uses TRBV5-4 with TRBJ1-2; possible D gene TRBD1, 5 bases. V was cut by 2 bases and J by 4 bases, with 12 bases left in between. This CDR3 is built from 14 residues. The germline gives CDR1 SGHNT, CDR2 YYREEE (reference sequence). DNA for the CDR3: TGTGCCAGCAGCTTCGCAGGGATCGCCTATGGCTACACCTTC. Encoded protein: CASSFAGIAYGYTF.

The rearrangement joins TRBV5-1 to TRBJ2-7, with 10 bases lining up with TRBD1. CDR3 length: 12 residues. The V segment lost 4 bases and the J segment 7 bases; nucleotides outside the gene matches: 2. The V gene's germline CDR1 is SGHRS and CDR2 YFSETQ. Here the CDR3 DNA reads TGCGCCAGCAGCCGGGACAGGGGTGAGCAGTACTTC. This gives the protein CASSRDRGEQYF.

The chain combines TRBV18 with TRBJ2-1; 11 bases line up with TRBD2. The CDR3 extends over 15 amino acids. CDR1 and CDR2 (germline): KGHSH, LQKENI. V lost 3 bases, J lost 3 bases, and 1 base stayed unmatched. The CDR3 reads CASSPGTSGYNEQFF. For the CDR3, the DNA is TGTGCCAGCTCACCCGGGACTAGCGGCTACAATGAGCAGTTCTTC.

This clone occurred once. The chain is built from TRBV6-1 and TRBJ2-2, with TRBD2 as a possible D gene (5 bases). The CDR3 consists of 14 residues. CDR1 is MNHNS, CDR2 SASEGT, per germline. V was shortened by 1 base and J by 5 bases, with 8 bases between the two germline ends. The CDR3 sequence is CASSEGEGTGELFF. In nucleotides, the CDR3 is TGTGCCAGCAGTGAAGGAGAGGGAACCGGGGAGCTGTTTTTT.

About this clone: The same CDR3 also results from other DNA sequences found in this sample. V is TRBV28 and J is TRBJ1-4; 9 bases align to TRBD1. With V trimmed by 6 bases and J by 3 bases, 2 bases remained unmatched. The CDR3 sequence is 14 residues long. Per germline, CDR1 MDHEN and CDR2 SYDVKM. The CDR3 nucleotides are TGTGCCAGCAGCCGACAGGGGGCTAATGAAAAACTGTTTTTT. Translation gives CASSRQGANEKLFF.

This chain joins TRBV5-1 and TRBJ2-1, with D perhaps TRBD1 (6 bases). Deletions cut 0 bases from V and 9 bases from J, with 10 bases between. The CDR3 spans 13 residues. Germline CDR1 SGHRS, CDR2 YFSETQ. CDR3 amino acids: CASSLGLQGEQFF. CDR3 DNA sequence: TGCGCCAGCAGCTTGGGTTTACAGGGTGAGCAGTTCTTC.

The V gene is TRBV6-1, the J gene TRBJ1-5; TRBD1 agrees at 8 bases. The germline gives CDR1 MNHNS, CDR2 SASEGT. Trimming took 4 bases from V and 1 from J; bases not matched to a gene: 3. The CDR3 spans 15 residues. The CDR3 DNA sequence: TGTGCCAGCAGTGCAACAGGGGGGAGCAATCAGCCCCAGCATTTT. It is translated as CASSATGGSNQPQHF.

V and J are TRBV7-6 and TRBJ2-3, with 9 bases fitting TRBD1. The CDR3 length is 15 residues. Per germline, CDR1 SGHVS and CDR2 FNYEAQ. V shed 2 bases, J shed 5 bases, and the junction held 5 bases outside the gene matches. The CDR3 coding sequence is TGTGCCAGCAGCTTAAGGGACAGGGTTCTAGATACGCAGTATTTT. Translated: CASSLRDRVLDTQYF.

The CDR3 sequence is CASSLDSNTEAFF. The CDR3 nucleotides are TGCGCCAGCAGCCTTGACAGTAACACTGAAGCTTTCTTT. The V call is TRBV5-1, the J call TRBJ1-1, with D tentatively TRBD1 (5 bases). Germline V gene sequence: CDR1 SGHRS, CDR2 YFSETQ. The V gene lost 4 bases and the J gene lost 2 bases, with 9 bases spanning the gap. The CDR3 has 13 amino acids. The full variable domain, rest sourced from reference TRBV5-1 and TRBJ1-1, is KAGVTQTPRYLIKTRGQQVTLSCSPISGHRSVSWYQQTPGQGLQFLFEYFSETQRNKGNFPGRFSGRQFSNSRSEMNVSTLELGDSALYLCASSLDSNTEAFFGQGTRLTVV.

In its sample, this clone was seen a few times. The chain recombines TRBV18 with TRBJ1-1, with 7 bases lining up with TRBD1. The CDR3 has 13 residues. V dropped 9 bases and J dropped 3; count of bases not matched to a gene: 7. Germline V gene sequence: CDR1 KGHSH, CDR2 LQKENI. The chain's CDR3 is CASRQGRDTEAFF. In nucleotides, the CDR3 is TGTGCCAGTAGACAGGGACGGGACACTGAAGCTTTCTTT.

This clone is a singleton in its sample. In nucleotides, the CDR3 is TGTGCCAGCAGTGACTGGGGTGGGGACCTGGAGCAGTACTTC. Translation: CASSDWGGDLEQYF. The rearrangement links TRBV6-1 to TRBJ2-7; possibly TRBD1 or TRBD2 for D (5 bases each). This CDR3 has 14 amino acids. Trimming took 3 bases from V and 7 from J, leaving 16 bases between them. The germline V gene has CDR1 MNHNS and CDR2 SASEGT.

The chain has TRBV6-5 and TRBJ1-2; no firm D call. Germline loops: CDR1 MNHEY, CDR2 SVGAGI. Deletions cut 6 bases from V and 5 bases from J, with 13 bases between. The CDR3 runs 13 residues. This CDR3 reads CASSPGGAYGYTF. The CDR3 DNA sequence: TGTGCCAGCAGCCCGGGCGGCGCTTATGGCTACACCTTC.

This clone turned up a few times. CDR3 in DNA: TGTGCCAGCAGCGTGAGAGGGGGGGCGTCTGGAAACACCATATATTTT. The encoded protein is CASSVRGGASGNTIYF. This sequence joins TRBV9 and TRBJ1-3; D might be TRBD1 (6 bases). Between the trimmed V and J ends, which lost 2 bases and 1 base, there was a span of 13 bases. Germline values: CDR1 SGDLS, CDR2 YYNGEE. There are 16 residues in the CDR3.

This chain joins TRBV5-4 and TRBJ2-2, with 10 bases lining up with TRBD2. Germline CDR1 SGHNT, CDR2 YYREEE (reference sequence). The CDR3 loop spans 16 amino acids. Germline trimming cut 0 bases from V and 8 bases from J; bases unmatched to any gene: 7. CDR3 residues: CASSLVLAGVKGELFF. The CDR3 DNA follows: TGTGCCAGCAGCTTGGTGCTAGCGGGAGTTAAAGGGGAGCTGTTTTTT.

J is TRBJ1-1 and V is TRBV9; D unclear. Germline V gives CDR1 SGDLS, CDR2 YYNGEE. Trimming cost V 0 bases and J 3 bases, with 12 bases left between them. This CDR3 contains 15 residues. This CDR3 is CASSVAIGDYTEAFF. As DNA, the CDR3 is TGTGCCAGCAGCGTAGCTATTGGAGATTACACTGAAGCTTTCTTT. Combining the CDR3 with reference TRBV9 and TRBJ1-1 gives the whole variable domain DSGVTQTPKHLITATGQRVTLRCSPRSGDLSVYWYQQSLDQGLQFLIQYYNGEERAKGNILERFSAQQFPDLHSELNLSSLELGDSALYFCASSVAIGDYTEAFFGQGTRLTVV.

CDR3 region: CASSAHSSGSGDTQYF. CDR3 DNA sequence: TGTGCCAGCAGCGCCCACTCTAGCGGGAGCGGAGATACGCAGTATTTT. J is TRBJ2-3 and V is TRBV28, with 10 bases identical to TRBD2. This CDR3 contains 16 residues. Germline values: CDR1 MDHEN, CDR2 SYDVKM. V gave up 6 bases and J gave up 5 bases; unmatched junction bases: 11. The whole variable domain, filled in from reference TRBV28 and TRBJ2-3, reads DVKVTQSSRYLVKRTGEKVFLECVQDMDHENMFWYRQDPGLGLRLIYFSYDVKMKEKGDIPEGYSVSREKKERFSLILESASTNQTSMYLCASSAHSSGSGDTQYFGPGTRLTVL.

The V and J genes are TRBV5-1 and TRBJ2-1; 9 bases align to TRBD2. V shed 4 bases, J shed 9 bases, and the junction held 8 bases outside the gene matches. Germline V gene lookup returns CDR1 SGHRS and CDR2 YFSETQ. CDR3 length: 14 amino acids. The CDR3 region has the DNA TGCGCCAGCAGCGGCCTGGGACTAGCAGGTGAGCAGTTCTTC. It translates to CASSGLGLAGEQFF.

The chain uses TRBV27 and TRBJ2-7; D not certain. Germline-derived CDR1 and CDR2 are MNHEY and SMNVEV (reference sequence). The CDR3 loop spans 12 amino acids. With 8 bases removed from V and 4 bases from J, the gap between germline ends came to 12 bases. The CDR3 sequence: CASPLRDYEQYF. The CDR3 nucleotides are TGTGCCAGCCCTCTTAGGGATTACGAGCAGTACTTC.

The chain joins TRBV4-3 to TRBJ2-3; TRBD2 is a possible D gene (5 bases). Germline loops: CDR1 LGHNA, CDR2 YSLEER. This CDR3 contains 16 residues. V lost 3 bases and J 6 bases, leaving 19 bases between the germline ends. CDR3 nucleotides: TGCGCCAGCAGCCAGCTCCACTCTAGCAGCGCTGATACGCAGTATTTT. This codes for CASSQLHSSSADTQYF.

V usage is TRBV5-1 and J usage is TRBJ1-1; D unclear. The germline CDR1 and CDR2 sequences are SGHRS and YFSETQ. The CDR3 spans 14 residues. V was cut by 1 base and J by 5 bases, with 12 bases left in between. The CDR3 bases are TGCGCCAGCAGCTTGACCACACGGGGAACTGAAGCTTTCTTT. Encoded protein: CASSLTTRGTEAFF.

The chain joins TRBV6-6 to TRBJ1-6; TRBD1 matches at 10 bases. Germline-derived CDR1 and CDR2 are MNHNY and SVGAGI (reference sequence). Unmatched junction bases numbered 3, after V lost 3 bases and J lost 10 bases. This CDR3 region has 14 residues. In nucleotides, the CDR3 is TGTGCCAGCAGTTATGGGGACAGGGGATCACCCCTCCACTTT. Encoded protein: CASSYGDRGSPLHF.

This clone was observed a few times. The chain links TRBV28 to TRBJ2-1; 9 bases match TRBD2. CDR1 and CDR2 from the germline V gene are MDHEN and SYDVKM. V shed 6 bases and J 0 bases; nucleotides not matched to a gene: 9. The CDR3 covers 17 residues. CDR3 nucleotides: TGTGCCAGCAGCCCTGGGACTAGCCGATACTCCTACAATGAGCAGTTCTTC. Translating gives CASSPGTSRYSYNEQFF. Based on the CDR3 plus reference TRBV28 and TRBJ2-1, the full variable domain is DVKVTQSSRYLVKRTGEKVFLECVQDMDHENMFWYRQDPGLGLRLIYFSYDVKMKEKGDIPEGYSVSREKKERFSLILESASTNQTSMYLCASSPGTSRYSYNEQFFGPGTRLTVL.

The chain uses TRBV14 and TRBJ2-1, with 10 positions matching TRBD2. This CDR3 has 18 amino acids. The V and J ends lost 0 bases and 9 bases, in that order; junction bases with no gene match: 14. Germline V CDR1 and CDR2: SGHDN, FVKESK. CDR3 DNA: TGTGCCAGCAGCCAAGAGGGGCCCCTAGCGGGAGCGGAGGGTGAGCAGTTCTTC. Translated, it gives CASSQEGPLAGAEGEQFF.

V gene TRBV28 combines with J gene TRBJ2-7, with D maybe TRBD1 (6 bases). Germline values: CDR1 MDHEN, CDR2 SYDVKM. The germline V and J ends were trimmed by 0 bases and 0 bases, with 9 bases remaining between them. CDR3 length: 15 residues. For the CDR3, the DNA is TGTGCCAGCAGTTTATGGGACAGACACTCCTACGAGCAGTACTTC. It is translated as CASSLWDRHSYEQYF.